This T cell receptor (beta chain) was sequenced in a study of T cells in women clearing cervical HPV infection. For this clone: Its specificity is unknown. The read ends 3 residues shy of where the CDR3 ends; the end is completed using the germline J gene.

The length of the CDR3 is 17 residues. Germline-derived CDR1 and CDR2 are LNHDA and SQIVND (reference sequence). Study results and caveats: It is unknown whether associations predate infection; no effector/memory or HPV-specific sorting.

Data came from immunoSEQ multiplex PCR; TCRdb stores just in-frame clones and leaves some out. The sample holds roughly 34,000 clones. This clonotype originated in a woman aged 18 to 75 with a cervical HPV16 infection that either progressed to CIN3+ or cleared (not recorded which). Sequencing was done on a sample of blood buffy coat. The chain has TRBV19 and TRBJ1-2, with 7 bases matching TRBD1. The CDR3 bases that were read are TGTGCCAGTAGCCATACCCGCGGAGGGGGCCTCTCCTACGAC. Protein sequence: CASSHTRGGGLSYD. The whole CDR3 reads CASSHTRGGGLSYDYTF.